This T cell receptor (beta chain) was retrieved from a study of PD-1 blockade in classical Hodgkin lymphoma. General study results and limits: Repertoires differed for reasons still undefined, possibly disease activity or prior therapy. It was reported that newly diagnosed patients had less baseline TCR diversity than healthy donors.

This clone was found once. Its antigen is as yet unknown. CDR1 and CDR2 (germline): SEHNR, FQNEAQ (reference sequence). Trimming left V 5 bases short and J 7 bases short, with 14 bases between. The CDR3 length is 13 residues. Assay: immunoSEQ multiplex PCR; the TCRdb copy retains only in-frame clones and omits some. The sample consists of tens of thousands of clones, approximately 90% of them appearing once. Each patient experienced a relapse that followed autologous stem cell transplantation, and brentuximab vedotin exposure varied. Sequencing used peripheral blood mononuclear cells (PBMCs), obtained before the second cycle of nivolumab. The sequence came from a human donor with classical Hodgkin lymphoma. The chain links TRBV7-9 to TRBJ2-5, with a possible D match to TRBD2 (6 bases). The CDR3 protein is CASSPSGDVTQYF. In DNA form, the CDR3 reads TGTGCCAGCAGCCCATCGGGGGATGTGACCCAGTACTTC.